The T cell receptor beta chain under discussion was sequenced for a study of cytomegalovirus exposure and HLA in healthy donors. Broader study findings: TCR beta V- and J-gene trimming was later associated with a missense DCLRE1C variant. Several of the most significant clusters were apparently associated with common viral pathogens in a later analysis.

This clone has a handful of counts. The antigen remains unidentified. Within the sample, other DNA sequences also encode this same CDR3. PCR primers comprised 60 Vbeta and 13 Jbeta primers. Repertoires were generated with immunoSEQ multiplex PCR, while TCRdb's copy carries only in-frame clones and drops some. There are about 120,000 clones in the sample; roughly 9% occur only once, and around 6% lies in the top ten. The sequenced sample consisted of PBMCs. This clonotype originated in a woman aged 35 to 49 in good health and CMV-seropositive.

CDR3 in amino acids: CSVGGRSYEQYF. The CDR3 DNA reads as TGCAGCGTGGGGGGACGGTCCTACGAGCAGTACTTC. The J gene is TRBJ2-7, the V gene TRBV29-1; perhaps TRBD2 as D (6 bases). This CDR3 comprises 12 residues. The germline gives CDR1 SQVTM, CDR2 ANQGSEA. Trimming took off 6 bases at V and 1 base at J, with 10 bases between the two ends.